A selection of T cell receptor beta chains follows, all from one sample in a study of cytomegalovirus exposure and HLA in healthy donors. The data were produced by immunoSEQ multiplex PCR, yet TCRdb's version contains in-frame clones alone and is incomplete. Of under 200,000 clones listed, roughly 77% are singletons. Sequenced: PBMCs. These receptors were obtained from a male donor in good health and CMV-seronegative. The CDR3 runs from the conserved cysteine through the conserved F or W. Each record gives: CDR3 protein, CDR3 DNA, D gene, V gene, J gene, clone size. The D gene is left open where the match is weak. For some rows the clone size is stated as once, few or many, or as a class when expanded; others skip it.

CDR3aa: CATSRSGRAIYEQYF
CDR3nt: TGTGCCACCAGCAGAAGCGGGAGGGCCATATACGAGCAGTACTTC
d_gene: TRBD2
v_gene: TRBV15
j_gene: TRBJ2-7
abundance: NA

CDR3aa: CASSDLGPTDTQYF
CDR3nt: TGCGCCAGCAGTGATCTAGGTCCCACAGATACGCAGTATTTT
d_gene: NA
v_gene: TRBV10-1
j_gene: TRBJ2-3
abundance: NA

CDR3aa: CASTLMGGTLYGYTF
CDR3nt: TGTGCCAGTACTCTTATGGGGGGTACCCTCTATGGCTACACCTTC
d_gene: NA
v_gene: TRBV19
j_gene: TRBJ1-2
abundance: NA

CDR3aa: CASSSSRGGYTF
CDR3nt: TGTGCCAGCAGTTCCTCAAGGGGTGGCTACACCTTC
d_gene: NA
v_gene: TRBV28
j_gene: TRBJ1-2
abundance: NA

CDR3aa: CASSSTPNTEAFF
CDR3nt: TGCGCCAGCAGCTCGACACCTAACACTGAAGCTTTCTTT
d_gene: NA
v_gene: TRBV5-1
j_gene: TRBJ1-1
abundance: NA

CDR3aa: CASSLISGTSTGELFF
CDR3nt: TGTGCCAGCAGTTTGATCAGCGGAACAAGCACCGGGGAGCTGTTTTTT
d_gene: NA
v_gene: TRBV27
j_gene: TRBJ2-2
abundance: once

CDR3aa: CSVGGTGAPNEQFF
CDR3nt: TGCAGCGTTGGAGGGACAGGGGCCCCCAATGAGCAGTTCTTC
d_gene: TRBD1
v_gene: TRBV29-1
j_gene: TRBJ2-1
abundance: NA

CDR3aa: CASGSTGYNGYTF
CDR3nt: TGTGCCAGCGGGTCCACGGGGTACAATGGCTACACCTTC
d_gene: NA
v_gene: TRBV28
j_gene: TRBJ1-2
abundance: NA

CDR3aa: CASSVTGQANQPQHF
CDR3nt: TGTGCCAGCAGCGTGACCGGACAGGCGAATCAGCCCCAGCATTTT
d_gene: TRBD1
v_gene: TRBV9
j_gene: TRBJ1-5
abundance: few

CDR3aa: CATSRAAPSNQPQHF
CDR3nt: TGTGCCACCAGCAGAGCCGCGCCAAGCAATCAGCCCCAGCATTTT
d_gene: NA
v_gene: TRBV15
j_gene: TRBJ1-5
abundance: NA

CDR3aa: CAWSVWGGHTWGGYTF
CDR3nt: TGTGCCTGGAGTGTATGGGGGGGCCACACCTGGGGGGGCTACACCTTC
d_gene: NA
v_gene: TRBV30
j_gene: TRBJ1-2
abundance: NA

CDR3aa: CASRKEAWNTEAFF
CDR3nt: TGTGCCAGTAGGAAGGAGGCATGGAACACTGAAGCTTTCTTT
d_gene: NA
v_gene: TRBV19
j_gene: TRBJ1-1
abundance: NA

CDR3aa: CASSLEGRGEETQYF
CDR3nt: TGCGCCAGCAGCTTGGAGGGCAGGGGGGAAGAGACCCAGTACTTC
d_gene: NA
v_gene: TRBV5-1
j_gene: TRBJ2-5
abundance: NA

CDR3aa: CASSQRGGALYNEQFF
CDR3nt: TGTGCCAGCAGCCAGCGGGGGGGAGCCCTATACAATGAGCAGTTCTTC
d_gene: TRBD2
v_gene: TRBV7-9
j_gene: TRBJ2-1
abundance: NA

CDR3aa: CASSPPPGQGAYEQYF
CDR3nt: TGTGCCAGCAGTCCCCCCCCGGGACAGGGGGCATACGAGCAGTACTTC
d_gene: TRBD1
v_gene: TRBV28
j_gene: TRBJ2-7
abundance: NA

CDR3aa: CASSSRQGNYSNQPQHF
CDR3nt: TGTGCCAGCAGCTCTAGACAGGGCAACTATAGCAATCAGCCCCAGCATTTT
d_gene: TRBD1
v_gene: TRBV7-9
j_gene: TRBJ1-5
abundance: NA

CDR3aa: CASSPGRAYEQYF
CDR3nt: TGTGCCAGCTCCCCAGGGAGGGCTTACGAGCAGTACTTC
d_gene: TRBD2
v_gene: TRBV18
j_gene: TRBJ2-7
abundance: NA

CDR3aa: CASSGQLNTEAFF
CDR3nt: TGTGCCAGTAGTGGACAGTTGAACACTGAAGCTTTCTTT
d_gene: NA
v_gene: TRBV19
j_gene: TRBJ1-1
abundance: NA

CDR3aa: CAIGQGMGEQYF
CDR3nt: TGTGCCATCGGACAGGGAATGGGCGAGCAGTACTTC
d_gene: TRBD1
v_gene: TRBV10-3
j_gene: TRBJ2-7
abundance: NA